The 26 T cell receptor beta chains reported below all come from one sample, sequenced in a study of T cell responses to AZD1222 COVID-19 vaccine. TCRdb's table, derived via immunoSEQ multiplex PCR, lists solely in-frame clones and lacks some. Of about 100,000 clones listed, more than 75% are singletons. This material consisted of peripheral blood, taken on day 0 of MenACWY control vaccination. The receptors derive from an adult in good health.

V and J are TRBV28 and TRBJ1-4; D not resolved. Deletions cut 7 bases from V and 10 bases from J, with 19 bases between. There are 14 residues in the CDR3. Per the germline V gene, CDR1 is MDHEN and CDR2 is SYDVKM. The DNA for the CDR3 is TGTGCCAGCACCTTTCGGGATACCCCCGGAAAACTGTTTTTT. Protein product: CASTFRDTPGKLFF.

V is TRBV19 and J is TRBJ2-3, with D hard to call. This CDR3 is built from 15 residues. V gave up 3 bases and J gave up 2 bases, with 12 bases separating them. In germline, CDR1 is LNHDA, CDR2 SQIVND (reference sequence). CDR3 sequence reads: CASSIAQSNTDTQYF. The CDR3 DNA reads TGTGCCAGTAGTATTGCCCAGTCCAACACAGATACGCAGTATTTT.

The rearrangement joins TRBV6-4 to TRBJ2-7; D remains ambiguous. This CDR3 spans 16 amino acids. Trimming removed 0 bases at V and 2 bases at J, with 14 bases between. Germline loops: CDR1 MRHNA, CDR2 SNTAGT. The CDR3 spells CASSDSGPKGPYEQYF. The CDR3 nucleotides are TGTGCCAGCAGTGACTCAGGGCCGAAAGGGCCCTACGAGCAGTACTTC.

This chain joins TRBV9 and TRBJ2-7, with 10 bases fitting TRBD1. The CDR3 is 17 amino acids. From germline, CDR1 is SGDLS and CDR2 YYNGEE. Germline trimming cut 3 bases from V and 4 bases from J; bases unmatched to any gene: 13. This CDR3 is CASSGDSGTGAGYEQYF. CDR3 bases: TGTGCCAGCAGCGGTGACTCCGGGACAGGGGCCGGATACGAGCAGTACTTC.

This clone was recorded only once. J is TRBJ1-5 and V is TRBV4-1; possible D gene TRBD1, 6 bases. This CDR3 is 17 amino acids long. Trimming stripped 1 base from V and 1 base from J, with 14 bases between. Per the germline V gene, CDR1 is MGHRA and CDR2 is YSYEKL. The CDR3 DNA sequence: TGCGCCAGCAGCCAAGCCGGGACACTACTAAGCAATCAGCCCCAGCATTTT. This encodes CASSQAGTLLSNQPQHF.

This chain connects TRBV7-8 to TRBJ2-1; 10 bases match TRBD2. Germline CDR1 reads SGHVS; CDR2 reads FQNEAQ. The CDR3 loop spans 14 amino acids. The ends lost 1 base at V and 9 bases at J; junction bases unmatched: 3. For the CDR3, the DNA is TGTGCCAGCAGCTTAGGACTAGCGGGCGGTGAGCAGTTCTTC. As protein: CASSLGLAGGEQFF.

The chain employs TRBV18 and TRBJ1-1; TRBD1 might be the D (5 bases). Germline V lookup: CDR1 KGHSH, CDR2 LQKENI. Trimming left V 0 bases short and J 1 base short, with 12 bases between. The CDR3 covers 16 residues. In nucleotides, the CDR3 is TGTGCCAGCTCACCACCTGGCAGGGTGGAGAACACTGAAGCTTTCTTT. It encodes CASSPPGRVENTEAFF.

This chain uses TRBV5-1 with TRBJ1-3, with no clear D. This CDR3 region has 14 residues. Trimming took off 0 bases at V and 4 bases at J, with 8 bases between the two ends. Germline V CDR1 and CDR2: SGHRS, YFSETQ. This CDR3 is CASSLEGRGNTIYF. CDR3 DNA: TGCGCCAGCAGCTTGGAGGGCCGAGGAAACACCATATATTTT.

J is TRBJ1-1 and V is TRBV7-8, with no clear D. From germline, CDR1 is SGHVS and CDR2 FQNEAQ. The ends were cut back, 5 bases at V and 0 bases at J, with 7 bases in the middle. The CDR3 covers 13 residues. CDR3 amino acids: CASSPLVNTEAFF. The CDR3, as DNA: TGTGCCAGCAGCCCGTTAGTGAACACTGAAGCTTTCTTT.

This clone turned up a few times. The chain joins TRBV15 to TRBJ1-1; TRBD1 might be the D (6 bases). The CDR3 spans 12 residues. Germline assignment: CDR1 LNHNV and CDR2 YYDKDF (reference sequence). Trimming took off 8 bases at V and 1 base at J, with 8 bases between the two ends. CDR3 region: CATRDTNTEAFF. Here the CDR3 DNA reads TGTGCCACCCGGGACACGAACACTGAAGCTTTCTTT.

The chain employs TRBV2 and TRBJ2-3, with D unresolved. Germline V gives CDR1 SNHLY, CDR2 FYNNEI. This CDR3 region has 13 residues. V was trimmed by 7 bases and J by 3 bases, leaving 11 bases between them. CDR3 protein: CASKRPGTDTQYF. The CDR3 DNA sequence: TGTGCCAGCAAGCGCCCCGGGACAGATACGCAGTATTTT.

For this clone: The sample carries other DNA sequences with the same CDR3. The chain couples TRBV5-1 to TRBJ2-6; D gene ambiguous. CDR1 and CDR2 (germline): SGHRS, YFSETQ. The CDR3 covers 16 residues. V was clipped by 0 bases and J by 0 bases, with 7 bases between them. CDR3 amino acids: CASSLDGSSGANVLTF. CDR3 coding DNA: TGCGCCAGCAGCTTGGACGGCAGCTCTGGGGCCAACGTCCTGACTTTC.

This clone was seen more than once but under ten times. V and J are TRBV11-2 and TRBJ2-5, with D tentatively TRBD1 or TRBD2 (6 bases each). The CDR3 is made up of 15 amino acids. From germline, CDR1 is SGHAT and CDR2 FQNNGV. V was trimmed by 5 bases and J by 5 bases, leaving 18 bases between them. For the CDR3, the DNA is TGTGCCAGCAGCCTTAGGGGGGCTGGAGGGGAGACCCAGTACTTC. As protein: CASSLRGAGGETQYF.

This clone was seen once. The chain links TRBV9 to TRBJ2-3, with 8 bases matching TRBD1. Germline-derived CDR1 and CDR2 are SGDLS and YYNGEE. V lost 4 bases, J lost 0 bases, and 4 bases stayed unmatched. The CDR3 length is 15 residues. The CDR3 protein is CASSHRGDSTDTQYF. As DNA, the CDR3 is TGTGCCAGCAGCCACAGGGGGGATAGCACAGATACGCAGTATTTT.

This clone was seen just once. The chain joins TRBV5-1 to TRBJ1-1, with D possibly matching TRBD1 (5 bases). The CDR3 consists of 15 residues. The V and J ends lost 4 bases and 3 bases respectively, with 16 bases between them. Germline V gene sequence: CDR1 SGHRS, CDR2 YFSETQ. The CDR3 DNA is TGCGCCAGCAGCGAGTCCCTGGGAGGGGACACTGAAGCTTTCTTT. Protein sequence: CASSESLGGDTEAFF.

The chain is built from TRBV4-3 and TRBJ2-1; D call uncertain. The CDR3 has 15 residues. Trimming took 0 bases from V and 7 from J, leaving 13 bases between them. Germline assignment: CDR1 LGHNA and CDR2 YSLEER. CDR3 sequence: CASSQEETLLNEQFF. CDR3 nucleotide sequence: TGCGCCAGCAGCCAAGAGGAGACACTATTGAATGAGCAGTTCTTC.

This chain joins TRBV6-5 and TRBJ2-4; 7 bases are shared with TRBD1. From germline, CDR1 is MNHEY and CDR2 SVGAGI. This CDR3 spans 16 amino acids. V was clipped by 0 bases and J by 5 bases; unmatched bases: 7. The CDR3 is CASSYSGTAYQNIQYF. The CDR3 nucleotides read TGTGCCAGCAGTTACTCGGGGACAGCGTATCAAAACATTCAGTACTTC.

The rearrangement uses TRBV3-1 (or the pseudogene TRBV3-2) and TRBJ1-1; a possible D gene is TRBD1 (5 bases). CDR1 LGHDT and CDR2 YNNKEL come from the germline V gene (reference sequence). The V gene lost 0 bases and the J gene lost 1 base, with 12 bases spanning the gap. This CDR3 comprises 16 residues. The CDR3 coding sequence is TGTGCCAGCAGCCAAGAAGGGCGACAGCCGAACACTGAAGCTTTCTTT. Encoded protein: CASSQEGRQPNTEAFF.

As concerns this clone: The sample holds other DNA sequences that translate to the same CDR3. The J gene is TRBJ2-4, the V gene TRBV27; no clear D. CDR1 is MNHEY and CDR2 is SMNVEV in the germline V gene (reference sequence). The CDR3 has 13 residues. Trimming shortened V by 0 bases and J by 1 base, and 1 base separated the two germline ends. The CDR3 region has the DNA TGTGCCAGCAGTTTATCCGCCAAAAACATTCAGTACTTC. Translation: CASSLSAKNIQYF.

This chain joins TRBV10-3 and TRBJ2-3, with 11 bases that match TRBD2. This CDR3 has 15 residues. CDR1 and CDR2 from the germline V gene are ENHRY and SYGVKD. Trimming took 6 bases from V and 2 from J; bases not matched to a gene: 4. CDR3 bases: TGTGCCATCAGCCCTAGCGGGGGGTCCACAGATACGCAGTATTTT. Protein product: CAISPSGGSTDTQYF.

CDR3 nucleotide sequence: TGCGCCAGCAGTGAGTCGGGCACAGATACGCAGTATTTT. Translating it yields CASSESGTDTQYF. V usage is TRBV10-1 and J usage is TRBJ2-3; D not resolved. In germline, CDR1 is WNHNN, CDR2 SYGVQD (reference sequence). Trimming took 0 bases from V and 1 from J, leaving 2 bases between them. The CDR3 is 13 residues long.

This chain links TRBV5-1 with TRBJ1-2; D might be TRBD1 (5 bases). Germline CDR1 and CDR2: SGHRS and YFSETQ. The V gene lost 1 base and the J gene lost 5 bases, with 6 bases spanning the gap. The CDR3 loop spans 12 amino acids. The CDR3 DNA follows: TGCGCCAGCAGCTTGTGGGGGTATGGCTACACCTTC. Its protein product is CASSLWGYGYTF.

The V call is TRBV19, the J call TRBJ2-3, with 10 bases fitting TRBD1. The CDR3 extends over 16 amino acids. Per germline, CDR1 LNHDA and CDR2 SQIVND (reference sequence). V lost 10 bases to trimming and J lost 2 bases; unmatched junction nucleotides: 12. CDR3 DNA: TGTGCCACCGGGGGGACAGGGGTTTTATTCACAGATACGCAGTATTTT. Its protein is CATGGTGVLFTDTQYF.

V usage is TRBV12-3 or TRBV12-4 and J usage is TRBJ2-7, with TRBD2 as a possible D gene (5 bases). The V and J ends lost 1 base and 9 bases respectively, with 13 bases between them. The CDR3 has 13 amino acids. The CDR3 region is CASSLEGLAGQYF. The CDR3 DNA is TGTGCCAGCAGTTTAGAAGGGCTAGCAGGGCAGTACTTC.

The rearrangement links TRBV7-9 to TRBJ1-2, with D hard to call. Germline values: CDR1 SEHNR, CDR2 FQNEAQ (reference sequence). The CDR3 is made up of 13 amino acids. The V and J ends lost 0 bases and 8 bases respectively, with 10 bases between them. The CDR3 coding sequence is TGTGCCAGCAGCTTAGCTGGGCGTAGAGGCTACACCTTC. This codes for CASSLAGRRGYTF.

Only one count was recorded for this clone. The chain employs TRBV19 and TRBJ1-5; D is unresolved. V dropped 5 bases and J dropped 5 bases, with 10 bases sitting between them. Per the germline V gene, CDR1 is LNHDA and CDR2 is SQIVND (reference sequence). CDR3 length equals 13 residues. The CDR3 nucleotides read TGTGCCAGTAGTTACGGACGAGATCAGCCCCAGCATTTT. Translating it yields CASSYGRDQPQHF. The full variable domain, completed using reference TRBV19 and TRBJ1-5, is DGGITQSPKYLFRKEGQNVTLSCEQNLNHDAMYWYRQDPGQGLRLIYYSQIVNDFQKGDIAEGYSVSREKKESFPLTVTSAQKNPTAFYLCASSYGRDQPQHFGDGTRLSIL.